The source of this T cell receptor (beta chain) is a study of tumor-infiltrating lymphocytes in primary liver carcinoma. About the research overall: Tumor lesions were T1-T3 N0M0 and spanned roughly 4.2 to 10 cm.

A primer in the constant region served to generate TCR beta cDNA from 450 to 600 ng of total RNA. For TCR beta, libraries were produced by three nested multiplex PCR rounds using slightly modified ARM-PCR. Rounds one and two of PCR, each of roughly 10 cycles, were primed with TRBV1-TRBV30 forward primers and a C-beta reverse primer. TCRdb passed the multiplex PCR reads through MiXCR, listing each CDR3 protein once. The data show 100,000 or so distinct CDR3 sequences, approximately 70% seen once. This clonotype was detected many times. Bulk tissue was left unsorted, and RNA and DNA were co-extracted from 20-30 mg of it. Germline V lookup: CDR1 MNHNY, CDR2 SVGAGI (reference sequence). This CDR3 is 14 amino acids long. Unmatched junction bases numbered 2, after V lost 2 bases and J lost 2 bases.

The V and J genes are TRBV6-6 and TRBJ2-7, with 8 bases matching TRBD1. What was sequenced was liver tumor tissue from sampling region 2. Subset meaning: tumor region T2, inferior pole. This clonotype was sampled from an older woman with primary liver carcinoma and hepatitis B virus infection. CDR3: CASSYGQGTYEQYF. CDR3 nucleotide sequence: TGTGCCAGCAGTTACGGACAGGGAACCTACGAGCAGTACTTC.